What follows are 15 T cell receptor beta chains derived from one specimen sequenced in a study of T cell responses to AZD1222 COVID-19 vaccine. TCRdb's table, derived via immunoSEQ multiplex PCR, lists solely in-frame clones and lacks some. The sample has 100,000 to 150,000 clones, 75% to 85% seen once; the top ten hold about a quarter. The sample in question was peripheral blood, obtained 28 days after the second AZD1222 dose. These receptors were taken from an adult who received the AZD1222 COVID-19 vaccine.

The CDR3 loop reads CASSGEQGNTEAFF. In DNA form, the CDR3 reads TGCGCCAGCAGCGGGGAACAGGGGAACACTGAAGCTTTCTTT. The rearrangement links TRBV5-1 to TRBJ1-1; possibly TRBD1 for D (6 bases). Germline CDR1 reads SGHRS; CDR2 reads YFSETQ. CDR3 length equals 14 residues. Trimming left V 4 bases short and J 1 base short, with 11 bases between.

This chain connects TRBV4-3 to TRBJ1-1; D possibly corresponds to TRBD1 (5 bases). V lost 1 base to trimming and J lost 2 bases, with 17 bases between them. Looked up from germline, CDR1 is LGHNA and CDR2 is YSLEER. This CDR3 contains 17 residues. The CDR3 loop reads CASSQGGRTAENTEAFF. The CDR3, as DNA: TGCGCCAGCAGCCAAGGGGGCCGGACGGCTGAAAACACTGAAGCTTTCTTT.

The CDR3 reads CASSEARPGQGKAFF. CDR3 sequence (DNA): TGTGCCAGCAGTGAAGCTCGTCCGGGACAGGGGAAAGCTTTCTTT. The chain joins TRBV6-1 to TRBJ1-1; the match to TRBD1 covers 10 bases. This CDR3 is 15 amino acids long. CDR1 MNHNS and CDR2 SASEGT come from the germline V gene. J gave up 9 bases and V 0 bases, and 7 bases lay outside the gene matches.

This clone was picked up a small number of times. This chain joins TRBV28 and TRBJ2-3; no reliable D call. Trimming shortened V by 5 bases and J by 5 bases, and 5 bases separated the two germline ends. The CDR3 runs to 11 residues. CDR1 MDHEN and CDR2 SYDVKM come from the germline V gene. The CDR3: CASSLIDTQYF. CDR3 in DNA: TGTGCCAGCAGTCTCATAGATACGCAGTATTTT.

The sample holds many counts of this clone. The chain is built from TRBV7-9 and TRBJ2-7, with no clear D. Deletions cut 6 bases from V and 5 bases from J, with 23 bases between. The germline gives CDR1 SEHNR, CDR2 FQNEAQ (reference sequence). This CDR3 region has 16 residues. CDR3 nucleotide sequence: TGTGCCAGCAGTCATTCGGACGGCTCAGGTAGGAACGAGCAGTACTTC. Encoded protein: CASSHSDGSGRNEQYF.

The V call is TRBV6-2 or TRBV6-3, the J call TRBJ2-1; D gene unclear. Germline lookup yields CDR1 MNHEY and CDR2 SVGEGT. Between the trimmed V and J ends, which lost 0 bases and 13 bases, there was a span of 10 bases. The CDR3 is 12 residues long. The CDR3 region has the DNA TGTGCCAGCAGTTACTCGATTTCCCGTCAGTTCTTC. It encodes CASSYSISRQFF.

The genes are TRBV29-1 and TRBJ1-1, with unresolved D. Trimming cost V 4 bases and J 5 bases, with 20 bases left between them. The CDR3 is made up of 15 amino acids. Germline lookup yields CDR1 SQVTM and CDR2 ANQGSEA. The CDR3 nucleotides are TGCAGCGTTGCGGGCCTATCAGGAAAAGGGACTGAAGCTTTCTTT. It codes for CSVAGLSGKGTEAFF.

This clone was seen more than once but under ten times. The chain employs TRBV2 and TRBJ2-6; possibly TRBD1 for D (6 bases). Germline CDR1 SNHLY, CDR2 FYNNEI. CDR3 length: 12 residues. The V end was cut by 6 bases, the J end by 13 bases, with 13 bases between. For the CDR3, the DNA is TGTGCCAGCAGGGGTACAGGGTCTGTCCTGACTTTC. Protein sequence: CASRGTGSVLTF.

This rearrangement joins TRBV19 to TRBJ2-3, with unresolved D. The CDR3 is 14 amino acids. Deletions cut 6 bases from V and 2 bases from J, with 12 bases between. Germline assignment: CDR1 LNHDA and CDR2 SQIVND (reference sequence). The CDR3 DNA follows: TGTGCCAGTAGCACAATAAGGGTCACAGATACGCAGTATTTT. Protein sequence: CASSTIRVTDTQYF.

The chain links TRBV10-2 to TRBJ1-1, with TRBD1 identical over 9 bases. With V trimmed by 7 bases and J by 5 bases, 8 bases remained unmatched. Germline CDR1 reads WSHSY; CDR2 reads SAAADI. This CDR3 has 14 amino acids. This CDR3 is CASTGNRGHTEAFF. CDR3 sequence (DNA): TGCGCCAGCACCGGTAACAGGGGGCATACTGAAGCTTTCTTT.

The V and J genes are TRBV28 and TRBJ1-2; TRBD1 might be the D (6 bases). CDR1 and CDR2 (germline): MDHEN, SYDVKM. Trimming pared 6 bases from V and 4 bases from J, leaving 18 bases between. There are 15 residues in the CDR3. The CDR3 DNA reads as TGTGCCAGCAGATCCCGGCGGCAGGGGAGCTATGGCTACACCTTC. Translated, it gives CASRSRRQGSYGYTF.

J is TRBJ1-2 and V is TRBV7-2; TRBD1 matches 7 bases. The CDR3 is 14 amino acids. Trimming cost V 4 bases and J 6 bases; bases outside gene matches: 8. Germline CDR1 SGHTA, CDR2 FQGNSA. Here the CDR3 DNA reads TGTGCCAGCAGCTCGTACACGACAGGGAATGGCTACACCTTC. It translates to CASSSYTTGNGYTF.

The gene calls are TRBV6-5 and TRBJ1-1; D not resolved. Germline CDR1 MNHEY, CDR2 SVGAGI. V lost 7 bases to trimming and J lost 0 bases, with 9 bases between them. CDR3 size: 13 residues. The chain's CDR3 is CASNGPLNTEAFF. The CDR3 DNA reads TGTGCCAGCAACGGGCCATTGAACACTGAAGCTTTCTTT.

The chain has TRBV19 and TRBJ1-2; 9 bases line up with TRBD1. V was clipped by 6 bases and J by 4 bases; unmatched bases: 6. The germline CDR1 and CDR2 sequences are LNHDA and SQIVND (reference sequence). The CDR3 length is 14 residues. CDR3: CASRSGTGIYGYTF. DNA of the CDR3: TGTGCCAGTAGATCCGGGACAGGGATCTATGGCTACACCTTC.

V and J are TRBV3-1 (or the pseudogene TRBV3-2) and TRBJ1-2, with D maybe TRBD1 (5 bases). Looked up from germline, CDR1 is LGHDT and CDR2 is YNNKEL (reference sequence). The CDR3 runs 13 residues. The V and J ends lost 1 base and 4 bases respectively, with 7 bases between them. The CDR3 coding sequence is TGTGCCAGCAGCCAAGGACAGTTCTATGGCTACACCTTC. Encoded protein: CASSQGQFYGYTF.